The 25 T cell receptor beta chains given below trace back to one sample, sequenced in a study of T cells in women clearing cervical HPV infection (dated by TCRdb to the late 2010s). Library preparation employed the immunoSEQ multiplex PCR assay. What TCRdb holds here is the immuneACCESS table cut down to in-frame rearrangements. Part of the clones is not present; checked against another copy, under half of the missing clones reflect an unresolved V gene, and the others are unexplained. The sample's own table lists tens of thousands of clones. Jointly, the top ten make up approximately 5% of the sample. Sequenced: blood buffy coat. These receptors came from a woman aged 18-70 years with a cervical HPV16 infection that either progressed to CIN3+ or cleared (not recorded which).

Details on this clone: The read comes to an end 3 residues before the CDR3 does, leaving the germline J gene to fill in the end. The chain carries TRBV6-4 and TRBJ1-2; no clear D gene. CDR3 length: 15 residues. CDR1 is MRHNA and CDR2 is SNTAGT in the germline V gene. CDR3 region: CASSPTSGRSDDYTF. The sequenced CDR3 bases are TGTGCCAGCAGTCCTACTAGCGGGAGGTCCGATGAC.

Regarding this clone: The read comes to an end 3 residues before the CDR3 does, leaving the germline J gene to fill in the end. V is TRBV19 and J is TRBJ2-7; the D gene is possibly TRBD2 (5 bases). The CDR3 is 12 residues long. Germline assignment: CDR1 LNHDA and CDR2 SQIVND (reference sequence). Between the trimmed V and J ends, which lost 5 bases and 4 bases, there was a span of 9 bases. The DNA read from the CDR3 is TGTGCCAGTAGTGCGACGGGGTACGAG. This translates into CASSATGYE. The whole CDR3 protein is CASSATGYEQYF.

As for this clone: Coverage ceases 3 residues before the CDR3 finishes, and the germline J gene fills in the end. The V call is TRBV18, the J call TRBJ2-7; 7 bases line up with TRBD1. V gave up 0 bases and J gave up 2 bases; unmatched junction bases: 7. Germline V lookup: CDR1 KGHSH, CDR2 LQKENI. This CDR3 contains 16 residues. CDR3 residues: CASSPPNGQATYEQYF. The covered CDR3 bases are TGTGCCAGCTCACCACCGAACGGACAGGCAACCTACGAG.

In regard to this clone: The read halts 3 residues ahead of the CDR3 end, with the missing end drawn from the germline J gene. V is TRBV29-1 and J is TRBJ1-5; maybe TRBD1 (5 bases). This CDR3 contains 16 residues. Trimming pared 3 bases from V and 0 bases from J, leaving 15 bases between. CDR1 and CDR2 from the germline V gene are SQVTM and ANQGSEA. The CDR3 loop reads CSVEGGGGDSNQPQHF. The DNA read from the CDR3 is TGCAGCGTTGAGGGGGGGGGAGGGGATAGCAATCAGCCC.

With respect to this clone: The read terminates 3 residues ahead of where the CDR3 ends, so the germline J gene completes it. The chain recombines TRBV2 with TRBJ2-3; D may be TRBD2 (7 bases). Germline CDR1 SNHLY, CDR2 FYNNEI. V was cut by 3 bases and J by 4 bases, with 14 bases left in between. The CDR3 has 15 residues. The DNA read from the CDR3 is TGTGCCAGCAGTGATAGGGGGGGCGCAGCAGATACG. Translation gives CASSDRGGAADT. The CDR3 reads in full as CASSDRGGAADTQYF. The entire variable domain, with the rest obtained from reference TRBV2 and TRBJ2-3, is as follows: EPEVTQTPSHQVTQMGQEVILRCVPISNHLYFYWYRQILGQKVEFLVSFYNNEISEKSEIFDDQFSVERPDGSNFTLKIRSTKLEDSAMYFCASSDRGGAADTQYFGPGTRLTVL.

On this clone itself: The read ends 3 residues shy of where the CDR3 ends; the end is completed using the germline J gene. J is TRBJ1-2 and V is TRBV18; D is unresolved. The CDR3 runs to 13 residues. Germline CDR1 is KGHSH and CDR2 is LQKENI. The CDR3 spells CASSPSGNYDYTF. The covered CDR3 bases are TGTGCCAGCTCACCATCGGGGAACTACGAC.

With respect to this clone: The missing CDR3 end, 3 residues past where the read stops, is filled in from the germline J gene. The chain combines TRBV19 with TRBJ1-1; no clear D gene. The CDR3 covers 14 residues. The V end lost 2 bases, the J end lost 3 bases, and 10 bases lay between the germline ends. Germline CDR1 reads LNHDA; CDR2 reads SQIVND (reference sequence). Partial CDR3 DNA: TGTGCCAGTAGTATAAGGGTTAGGGACACTGAA. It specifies CASSIRVRDTE. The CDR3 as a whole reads CASSIRVRDTEAFF.

The CDR3 DNA, read in part, is TGCAGTGCTAGGAAGCCCGGACTTACAGAGACC. It encodes CSARKPGLTET. The CDR3, in full, reads CSARKPGLTETQYF. This chain connects TRBV20-1 to TRBJ2-5; tentative D call: TRBD2 (5 bases). The missing CDR3 end, 3 residues past where the read stops, is filled in from the germline J gene. CDR3 length: 14 residues. Per germline, CDR1 DFQATT and CDR2 SNEGSKA (reference sequence). V was pared by 3 bases and J by 4 bases, with 15 bases between.

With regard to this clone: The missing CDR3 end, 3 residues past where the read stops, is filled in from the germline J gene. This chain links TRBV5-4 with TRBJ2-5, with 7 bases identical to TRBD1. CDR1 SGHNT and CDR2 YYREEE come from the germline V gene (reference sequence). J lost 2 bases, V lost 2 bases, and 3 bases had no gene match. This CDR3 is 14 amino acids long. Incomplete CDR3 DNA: TGTGCCAGCAGCTTTAAACAGGGGCAAGAGACC. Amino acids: CASSFKQGQET. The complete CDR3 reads CASSFKQGQETQYF. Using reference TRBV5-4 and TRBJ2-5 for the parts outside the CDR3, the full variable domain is ETGVTQSPTHLIKTRGQQVTLRCSSQSGHNTVSWYQQALGQGPQFIFQYYREEENGRGNFPPRFSGLQFPNYSSELNVNALELDDSALYLCASSFKQGQETQYFGPGTRLLVL.

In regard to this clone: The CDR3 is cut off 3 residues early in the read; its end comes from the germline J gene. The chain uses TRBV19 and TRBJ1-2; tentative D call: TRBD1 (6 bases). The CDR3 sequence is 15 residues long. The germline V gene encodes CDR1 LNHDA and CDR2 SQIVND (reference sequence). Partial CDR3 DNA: TGTGCCAGTAGTTACGGGCCTGATCGGACAGATACC. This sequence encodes CASSYGPDRTDT. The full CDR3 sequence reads CASSYGPDRTDTYTF. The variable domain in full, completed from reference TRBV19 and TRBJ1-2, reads DGGITQSPKYLFRKEGQNVTLSCEQNLNHDAMYWYRQDPGQGLRLIYYSQIVNDFQKGDIAEGYSVSREKKESFPLTVTSAQKNPTAFYLCASSYGPDRTDTYTFGSGTRLTVV.

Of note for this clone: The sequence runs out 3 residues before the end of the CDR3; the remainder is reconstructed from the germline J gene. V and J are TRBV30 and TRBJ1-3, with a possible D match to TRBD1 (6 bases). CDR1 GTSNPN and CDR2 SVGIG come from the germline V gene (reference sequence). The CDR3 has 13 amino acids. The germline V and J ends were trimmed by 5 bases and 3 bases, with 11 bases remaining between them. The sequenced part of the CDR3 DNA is TGTGCCTGGTATGGGGGCAGTGGAAACACC. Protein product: CAWYGGSGNT. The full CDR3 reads CAWYGGSGNTIYF.

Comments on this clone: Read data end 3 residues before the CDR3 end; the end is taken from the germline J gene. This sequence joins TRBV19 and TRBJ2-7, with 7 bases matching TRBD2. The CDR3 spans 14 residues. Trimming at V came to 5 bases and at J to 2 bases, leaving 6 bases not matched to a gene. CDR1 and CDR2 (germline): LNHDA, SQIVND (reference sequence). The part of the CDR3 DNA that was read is TGTGCCAGTAGTGGGAGGGGTCTCGCCTACGAG. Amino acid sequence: CASSGRGLAYE. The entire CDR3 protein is CASSGRGLAYEQYF.

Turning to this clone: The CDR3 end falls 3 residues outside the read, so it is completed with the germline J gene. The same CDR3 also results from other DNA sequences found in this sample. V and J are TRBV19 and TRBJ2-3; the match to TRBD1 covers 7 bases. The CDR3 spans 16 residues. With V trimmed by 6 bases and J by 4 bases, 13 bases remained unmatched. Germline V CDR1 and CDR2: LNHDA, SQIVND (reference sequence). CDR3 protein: CASSLRGRRGSDTQYF. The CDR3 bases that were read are TGTGCCAGTAGCTTAAGGGGGCGCCGGGGATCAGATACG.

CDR3 sequence: CASSQEWLAKNIQYF. CDR3 DNA, as far as it was read: TGTGCCAGCAGCCAAGAATGGCTAGCCAAAAACATT. The chain couples TRBV4-2 to TRBJ2-4; D uncertain. Read data end 3 residues before the CDR3 end; the end is taken from the germline J gene. The CDR3 is 15 residues long. Germline CDR1 is LGHNA and CDR2 is YNFKEQ. V lost 0 bases and J 0 bases, leaving 6 bases between the germline ends.

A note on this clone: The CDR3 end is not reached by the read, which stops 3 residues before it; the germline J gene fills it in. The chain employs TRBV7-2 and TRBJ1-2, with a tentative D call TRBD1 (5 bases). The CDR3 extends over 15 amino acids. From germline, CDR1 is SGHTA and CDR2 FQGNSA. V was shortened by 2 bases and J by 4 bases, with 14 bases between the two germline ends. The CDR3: CASSLYVGDGYGYTF. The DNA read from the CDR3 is TGTGCCAGCAGCTTATACGTAGGGGATGGCTATGGC.

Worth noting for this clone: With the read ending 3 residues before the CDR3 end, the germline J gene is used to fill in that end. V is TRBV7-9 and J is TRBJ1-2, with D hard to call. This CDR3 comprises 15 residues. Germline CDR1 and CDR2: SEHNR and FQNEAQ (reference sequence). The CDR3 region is CASSPSGSPNYDYTF. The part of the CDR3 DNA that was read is TGTGCCAGCAGCCCTAGCGGGAGTCCCAACTACGAC. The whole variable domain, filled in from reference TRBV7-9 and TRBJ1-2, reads DTGVSQNPRHKITKRGQNVTFRCDPISEHNRLYWYRQTLGQGPEFLTYFQNEAQLEKSRLLSDRFSAERPKGSFSTLEIQRTEQGDSAMYLCASSPSGSPNYDYTFGSGTRLTVV.

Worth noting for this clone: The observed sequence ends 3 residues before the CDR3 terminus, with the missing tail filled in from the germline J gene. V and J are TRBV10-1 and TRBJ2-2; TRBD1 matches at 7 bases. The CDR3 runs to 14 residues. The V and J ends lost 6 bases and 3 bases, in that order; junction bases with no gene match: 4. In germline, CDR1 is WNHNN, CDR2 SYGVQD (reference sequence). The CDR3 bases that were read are TGCGCCAGCAGCGACAGGGTCTACACCGGGGAG. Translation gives CASSDRVYTGE. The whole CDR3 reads CASSDRVYTGELFF.

Here the CDR3 reads CASREGTGGYGYTF. CDR3 DNA (partial): TGTGCCAGCAGGGAGGGGACAGGGGGCTATGGC. V and J are TRBV2 and TRBJ1-2, with 11 bases identical to TRBD1. The read finishes 3 residues shy of the CDR3 end, and the germline J gene is used to complete it. CDR3 size: 14 residues. Germline CDR1 SNHLY, CDR2 FYNNEI. The J segment lost 4 bases and the V segment lost 6 bases, leaving 4 bases of the junction unmatched.

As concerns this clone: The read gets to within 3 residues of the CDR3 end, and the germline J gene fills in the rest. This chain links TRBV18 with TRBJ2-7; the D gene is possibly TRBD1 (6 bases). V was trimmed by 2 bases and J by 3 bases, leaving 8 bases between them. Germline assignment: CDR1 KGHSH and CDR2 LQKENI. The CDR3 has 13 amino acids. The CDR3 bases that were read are TGTGCCAGCTCACCAACAGGGCGCTACGAG. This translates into CASSPTGRYE. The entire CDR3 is CASSPTGRYEQYF.

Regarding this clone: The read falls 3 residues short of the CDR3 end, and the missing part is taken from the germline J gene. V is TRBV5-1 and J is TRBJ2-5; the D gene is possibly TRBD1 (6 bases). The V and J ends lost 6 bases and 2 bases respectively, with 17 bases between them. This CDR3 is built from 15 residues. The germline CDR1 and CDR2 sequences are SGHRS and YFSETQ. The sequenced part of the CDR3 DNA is TGCGCCAGCATGACAGACCCAGGGGCGCAAGAGACC. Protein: CASMTDPGAQET. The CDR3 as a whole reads CASMTDPGAQETQYF.

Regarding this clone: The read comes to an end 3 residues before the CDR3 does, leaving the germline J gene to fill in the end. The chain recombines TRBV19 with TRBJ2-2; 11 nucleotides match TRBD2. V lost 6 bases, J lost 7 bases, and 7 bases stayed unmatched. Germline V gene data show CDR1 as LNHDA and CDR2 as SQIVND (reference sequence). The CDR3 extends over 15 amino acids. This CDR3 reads CASSYSGRAFGELFF. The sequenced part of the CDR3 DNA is TGTGCCAGTAGCTATAGCGGGAGGGCCTTCGGGGAG.

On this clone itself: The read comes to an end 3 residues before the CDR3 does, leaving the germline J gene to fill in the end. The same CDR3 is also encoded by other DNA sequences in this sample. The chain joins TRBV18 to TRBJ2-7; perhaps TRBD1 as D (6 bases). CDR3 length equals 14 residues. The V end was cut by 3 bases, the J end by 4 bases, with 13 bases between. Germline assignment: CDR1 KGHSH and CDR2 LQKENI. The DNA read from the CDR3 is TGTGCCAGCTCACCCAACGGACAGCCATACGAG. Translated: CASSPNGQPYE. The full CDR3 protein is CASSPNGQPYEQYF.

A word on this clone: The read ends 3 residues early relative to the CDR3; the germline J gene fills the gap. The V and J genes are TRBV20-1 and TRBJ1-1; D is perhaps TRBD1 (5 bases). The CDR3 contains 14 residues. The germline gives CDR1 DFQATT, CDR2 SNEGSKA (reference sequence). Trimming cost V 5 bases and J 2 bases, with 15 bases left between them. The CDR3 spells CSARPGQLNTEAFF. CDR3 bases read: TGCAGTGCTCGGCCAGGGCAGCTTAACACTGAA.

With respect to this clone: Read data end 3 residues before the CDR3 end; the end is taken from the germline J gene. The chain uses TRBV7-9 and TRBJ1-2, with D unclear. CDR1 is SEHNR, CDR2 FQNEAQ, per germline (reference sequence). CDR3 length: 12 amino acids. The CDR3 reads CASSSGLYDYTF. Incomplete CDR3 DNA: TGTGCCAGCAGTTCAGGCCTCTACGAC. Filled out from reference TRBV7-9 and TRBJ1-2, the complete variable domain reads DTGVSQNPRHKITKRGQNVTFRCDPISEHNRLYWYRQTLGQGPEFLTYFQNEAQLEKSRLLSDRFSAERPKGSFSTLEIQRTEQGDSAMYLCASSSGLYDYTFGSGTRLTVV.

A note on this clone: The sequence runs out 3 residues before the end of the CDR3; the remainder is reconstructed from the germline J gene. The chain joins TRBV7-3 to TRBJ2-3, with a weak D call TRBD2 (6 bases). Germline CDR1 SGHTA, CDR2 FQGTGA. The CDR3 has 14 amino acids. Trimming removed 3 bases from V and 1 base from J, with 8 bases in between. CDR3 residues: CASSLQRGTDTQYF. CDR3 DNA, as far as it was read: TGTGCCAGCAGCTTGCAGCGGGGCACAGATACG.